This T cell receptor beta chain comes out of a study of CD8+ T cells in alopecia areata. Study-level points and caveats: While patients received tofacitinib, many expanded lesional clones remained present in scalp and blood.

Sequencing templates came from extracted RNA that was reverse transcribed into cDNA. Libraries were prepared by immunoSEQ multiplex PCR; TCRdb keeps only in-frame clonotypes and omits some of them. The sample has about 250,000 clones; roughly 63% are singletons. Germline loops: CDR1 SQVTM, CDR2 ANQGSEA. The CDR3 totals 12 residues. V gave up 6 bases and J gave up 4 bases; unmatched junction bases: 2. Treatment here: oral pan-JAK inhibitor, 5-10 mg twice daily. This clone was counted only a few times. Its antigen is undetermined. This same CDR3 is encoded by further DNA sequences in the sample. The chain employs TRBV29-1 and TRBJ1-5, with TRBD1 matching 8 bases. The clonotype originates from a human donor with alopecia areata. The material sequenced was CD4+ T cells sorted from blood, taken around week 54, from a patient treated with tofacitinib. The CDR3 nucleotides read TGCAGCGTGACAGGGGTTAATCAGCCCCAGCATTTT. Translating it yields CSVTGVNQPQHF.